Listed here are 28 T cell receptor beta chains from one sample, sequenced in a study of shared clonotypes between healthy human individuals. Here immunoSEQ multiplex PCR was the method, and the copy in TCRdb shows in-frame clones only, minus some. The table shows around 550,000 clones, with approximately 95% occurring only once. Cells designated naive CD8 were CD45RO-negative and were positively selected for CCR7, with terminally differentiated effector memory CD45RA+ cells excluded. The sample taken for sequencing was naive CD8+ T cells sorted from blood. Receptors were obtained from a woman in her twenties or thirties in good health.

The rearrangement links TRBV28 to TRBJ2-2; no reliable D call. The V gene lost 5 bases and the J gene lost 0 bases, with 4 bases spanning the gap. The CDR3 is made up of 13 amino acids. Germline V gene lookup returns CDR1 MDHEN and CDR2 SYDVKM. The CDR3 DNA is TGTGCCAGCAGTGCCGCGAACACCGGGGAGCTGTTTTTT. As protein: CASSAANTGELFF.

This chain links TRBV6-1 with TRBJ1-5, with D possibly being TRBD1 (5 bases). From germline, CDR1 is MNHNS and CDR2 SASEGT. V lost 7 bases to trimming and J lost 6 bases, with 16 bases between them. The CDR3 has 14 amino acids. The CDR3 nucleotides read TGTGCCAGCAATCTCTGGTTGGGGGGTCAGCCCCAGCATTTT. Its protein product is CASNLWLGGQPQHF.

This rearrangement joins TRBV5-1 to TRBJ2-4; 7 positions agree with TRBD1. V gave up 0 bases and J gave up 0 bases; unmatched junction bases: 9. Germline assignment: CDR1 SGHRS and CDR2 YFSETQ. This CDR3 spans 18 amino acids. CDR3 nucleotide sequence: TGCGCCAGCAGCTTGGCCCACGGGACAGCCTTAGCCAAAAACATTCAGTACTTC. This encodes CASSLAHGTALAKNIQYF.

This chain connects TRBV7-9 to TRBJ1-2; D is ambiguous. The germline V gene encodes CDR1 SEHNR and CDR2 FQNEAQ (reference sequence). There are 12 residues in the CDR3. V lost 5 bases and J lost 8, with 12 bases in between. CDR3 nucleotides: TGTGCCAGCAGCCATGTAGGTGGCGGCTACACCTTC. It yields the protein CASSHVGGGYTF.

This sequence joins TRBV18 and TRBJ1-1; D is perhaps TRBD1 (5 bases). Germline CDR1 is KGHSH and CDR2 is LQKENI. The CDR3 spans 14 residues. The germline V and J ends were trimmed by 3 bases and 1 base, with 9 bases remaining between them. CDR3 amino acids: CASSPGGRNTEAFF. The CDR3 DNA reads as TGTGCCAGCTCACCTGGGGGACGGAACACTGAAGCTTTCTTT.

The chain combines TRBV5-4 with TRBJ2-7; a weak D match, TRBD2 (5 bases). Germline CDR1 SGHNT, CDR2 YYREEE (reference sequence). Trimming cost V 3 bases and J 4 bases, with 14 bases left between them. This CDR3 is 14 amino acids long. The CDR3 protein is CASSSPDSPYEQYF. CDR3 sequence (DNA): TGTGCCAGCAGCTCCCCGGACTCTCCTTACGAGCAGTACTTC.

The chain uses TRBV27 and TRBJ2-1; D is ambiguous. Trimming removed 5 bases from V and 7 bases from J, with 12 bases in between. The V gene's germline CDR1 is MNHEY and CDR2 SMNVEV (reference sequence). CDR3 length: 13 amino acids. CDR3 DNA: TGTGCCAGCAGTCCCGGGTTTTGGAATGAGCAGTTCTTC. Translation gives CASSPGFWNEQFF.

The chain links TRBV10-2 to TRBJ1-1; D unclear. From germline, CDR1 is WSHSY and CDR2 SAAADI. V lost 4 bases and J 9 bases, leaving 9 bases between the germline ends. This CDR3 has 11 amino acids. This chain's CDR3 is CASSGWEQAFF. The CDR3, as DNA: TGCGCCAGCAGTGGGTGGGAACAAGCTTTCTTT.

The V call is TRBV4-2, the J call TRBJ1-2; D gene unclear. This CDR3 comprises 13 residues. V gave up 1 base and J gave up 8 bases, with 11 bases separating them. Per the germline V gene, CDR1 is LGHNA and CDR2 is YNFKEQ. CDR3 nucleotide sequence: TGTGCCAGCAGCCAAGTGTCTTACCCGGGCTACACCTTC. Amino acids: CASSQVSYPGYTF.

As regards this clone: One junction end does not reproduce the germline sequence, and a read error may be involved. The V call is TRBV28, the J call TRBJ2-7; no clear D gene. Germline CDR1 is MDHEN and CDR2 is SYDVKM. There are 12 residues in the CDR3. The CDR3, as DNA: TGTGCCAGCAGCCCTGCTATGGGTTTTATTTCCTTC. Its translation: CASSPAMGFISF.

This rearrangement joins TRBV21-1 to TRBJ2-7; the table's D gene call, TRBD1, was not cross checked with the DNA. TRBV21-1 is listed as a pseudogene. The CDR3 is 16 residues long. Here the CDR3 DNA reads TGTGCCAGCAGCCGCTATAGGCAGGGTATATTCTACGAGCAGTACTTC. Residues: CASSRYRQGIFYEQYF.

This chain links TRBV19 with TRBJ2-1; a weak D match, TRBD1 (6 bases). The CDR3 consists of 12 residues. V was shortened by 3 bases and J by 9 bases, with 9 bases between the two germline ends. Germline CDR1 and CDR2: LNHDA and SQIVND (reference sequence). The CDR3 bases are TGTGCCAGTAGTATGGGGACACCTGAGCAGTTCTTC. The encoded protein is CASSMGTPEQFF. The whole variable domain, filled in from reference TRBV19 and TRBJ2-1, reads DGGITQSPKYLFRKEGQNVTLSCEQNLNHDAMYWYRQDPGQGLRLIYYSQIVNDFQKGDIAEGYSVSREKKESFPLTVTSAQKNPTAFYLCASSMGTPEQFFGPGTRLTVL.

This chain connects TRBV4-2 to TRBJ2-7, with D possibly TRBD2 on 6 matching bases. This CDR3 region has 15 residues. In germline, CDR1 is LGHNA, CDR2 YNFKEQ. Trimming left V 1 base short and J 3 bases short, with 13 bases between. The CDR3 sequence: CASSQARGRDYEQYF. CDR3 DNA: TGTGCCAGCAGCCAAGCGCGGGGCAGGGACTACGAGCAGTACTTC.

The gene calls are TRBV15 and TRBJ1-6; tentatively, D is TRBD1 (6 bases). With 1 base removed from V and 9 bases from J, the gap between germline ends came to 10 bases. Germline lookup yields CDR1 LNHNV and CDR2 YYDKDF (reference sequence). There are 14 residues in the CDR3. This CDR3 is CATSRAARGSPLHF. The CDR3 DNA is TGTGCCACCAGCAGAGCGGCCAGGGGTTCACCCCTCCACTTT.

The chain uses TRBV18 and TRBJ1-2; 7 positions agree with TRBD1. The CDR3 has 13 residues. V shed 6 bases, J shed 6 bases, and the junction held 7 bases outside the gene matches. Germline V gene lookup returns CDR1 KGHSH and CDR2 LQKENI. CDR3 in DNA: TGTGCCAGCTCGGAACAGGGGTGGCATGGCTACACCTTC. Its protein product is CASSEQGWHGYTF.

This sequence joins TRBV27 and TRBJ1-2; TRBD1 matches 8 bases. The CDR3 loop spans 15 amino acids. J gave up 3 bases and V 5 bases, and 8 bases lay outside the gene matches. Per germline, CDR1 MNHEY and CDR2 SMNVEV (reference sequence). CDR3 sequence (DNA): TGTGCCAGCAGTCCCTCGACAGGGGAACACTATGGCTACACCTTC. It is translated as CASSPSTGEHYGYTF.

The rearrangement links TRBV27 to TRBJ2-7; D might be TRBD1 (5 bases). Trimming removed 0 bases at V and 2 bases at J, with 11 bases between. This CDR3 comprises 15 residues. Germline assignment: CDR1 MNHEY and CDR2 SMNVEV (reference sequence). The DNA of the CDR3 is TGTGCCAGCAGTTTATCGGCAGGGTATCCCTACGAGCAGTACTTC. Translation gives CASSLSAGYPYEQYF.

The V and J genes are TRBV7-9 and TRBJ1-1; D is possibly TRBD1 (5 bases). The CDR3 loop spans 16 amino acids. Trimming pared 1 base from V and 11 bases from J, leaving 23 bases between. The germline V gene encodes CDR1 SEHNR and CDR2 FQNEAQ (reference sequence). CDR3 sequence reads: CASSLDRPGPPYLAFF. CDR3 nucleotides: TGTGCCAGCAGCTTAGACCGGCCAGGGCCACCGTATTTGGCTTTCTTT.

V and J are TRBV5-1 and TRBJ2-1; D is unclear. CDR3 length equals 11 residues. Germline loops: CDR1 SGHRS, CDR2 YFSETQ. The V gene lost 5 bases and the J gene lost 4 bases, with 4 bases spanning the gap. The CDR3: CASRLYNEQFF. The DNA of the CDR3 is TGCGCCAGCAGATTGTACAATGAGCAGTTCTTC.

This chain connects TRBV9 to TRBJ1-1; 8 bases align to TRBD1. The ends lost 4 bases at V and 5 bases at J; junction bases unmatched: 13. This CDR3 spans 16 amino acids. Germline V gene lookup returns CDR1 SGDLS and CDR2 YYNGEE. CDR3 nucleotides: TGTGCCAGCAGCCCCCGGACAGGGCAACGGGGGACTGAAGCTTTCTTT. It translates to CASSPRTGQRGTEAFF.

The chain joins TRBV4-1 to TRBJ2-5; 8 positions match TRBD2. Near its end, the DNA agrees better with TRBJ2-7, so the J call may be wrong. The CDR3 consists of 16 residues. Germline CDR1 and CDR2: MGHRA and YSYEKL. The DNA of the CDR3 is TGCGCCAGCAGCCAAGATAGGGCTAGCGGGTCCTACGAGCAGTACTTC. Protein sequence: CASSQDRASGSYEQYF.

V gene TRBV27 combines with J gene TRBJ1-1; tentatively, D is TRBD1 (5 bases). The CDR3 has 14 amino acids. The germline V gene has CDR1 MNHEY and CDR2 SMNVEV (reference sequence). Trimming shortened V by 4 bases and J by 11 bases, and 20 bases separated the two germline ends. CDR3 protein: CASSYTGTLMEAFF. The DNA for the CDR3 is TGTGCCAGCAGTTACACAGGAACGCTCATGGAGGCTTTCTTT.

The chain joins TRBV14 to TRBJ1-1; TRBD1 is a possible D gene (5 bases). Trimming cost V 4 bases and J 3 bases, with 12 bases left between them. There are 14 residues in the CDR3. Per the germline V gene, CDR1 is SGHDN and CDR2 is FVKESK. CDR3 sequence reads: CASSRLVGDTEAFF. The CDR3 nucleotides read TGTGCCAGCAGCCGTCTTGTGGGGGACACTGAAGCTTTCTTT.

This chain links TRBV27 with TRBJ2-7, with D maybe TRBD2 (6 bases). This CDR3 is built from 14 residues. The V end was cut by 9 bases, the J end by 0 bases, with 15 bases between. Germline values: CDR1 MNHEY, CDR2 SMNVEV (reference sequence). The CDR3 DNA is TGTGCCAGTGGAGGGACGTCGAGCTCCTACGAGCAGTACTTC. Translating it yields CASGGTSSSYEQYF.

The gene calls are TRBV28 and TRBJ1-4, with D possibly being TRBD1 (6 bases). Trimming removed 4 bases from V and 5 bases from J, with 11 bases in between. Germline CDR1 MDHEN, CDR2 SYDVKM. This CDR3 has 14 amino acids. The CDR3 here is CASSSDRPNEKLFF. The CDR3 coding sequence is TGTGCCAGCAGTTCTGACAGGCCAAATGAAAAACTGTTTTTT.

The chain has TRBV27 and TRBJ1-2, with TRBD1 matching 8 bases. J was trimmed by 6 bases and V by 4 bases; bases with no gene match: 4. This CDR3 region has 13 residues. Germline assignment: CDR1 MNHEY and CDR2 SMNVEV (reference sequence). Here the CDR3 DNA reads TGTGCCAGCAGTTCCCCAGGGGGCAATGGCTACACCTTC. It specifies CASSSPGGNGYTF.

The V and J genes are TRBV14 and TRBJ2-1; 12 bases map to TRBD2. Looked up from germline, CDR1 is SGHDN and CDR2 is FVKESK. V shed 6 bases and J 13 bases; nucleotides not matched to a gene: 7. The CDR3 spans 13 residues. Written as DNA, the CDR3 is TGTGCCAGCAGTCCGACTAGCGGGAGTATACAGTTCTTC. Protein product: CASSPTSGSIQFF.

The chain joins TRBV28 to TRBJ2-2, with 7 bases aligning to TRBD2. Germline CDR1 reads MDHEN; CDR2 reads SYDVKM. CDR3 length equals 16 residues. The ends lost 7 bases at V and 0 bases at J; junction bases unmatched: 8. CDR3 residues: CASINGRPPNTGELFF. In DNA form, the CDR3 reads TGTGCCAGCATTAACGGGAGGCCTCCGAACACCGGGGAGCTGTTTTTT. The full variable domain, in which reference TRBV28 and TRBJ2-2 provide the parts outside the CDR3, is DVKVTQSSRYLVKRTGEKVFLECVQDMDHENMFWYRQDPGLGLRLIYFSYDVKMKEKGDIPEGYSVSREKKERFSLILESASTNQTSMYLCASINGRPPNTGELFFGEGSRLTVL.